Here is one TCR beta chain with its context. Amplification used 60 Vbeta primers and 13 Jbeta primers. Some clones are missing from TCRdb's copy, which holds only in-frame ones; the method was immunoSEQ multiplex PCR. The data contain some 200,000 clones, 75% to 90% of them singletons. The sample comes from a study of cytomegalovirus exposure and HLA in healthy donors. Per the germline V gene, CDR1 is LNHDA and CDR2 is SQIVND (reference sequence). The CDR3 is 17 residues long. V dropped 5 bases and J dropped 3; count of bases not matched to a gene: 11. The material sequenced was PBMCs. The chain employs TRBV19 and TRBJ1-5; 9 bases agree with TRBD1. The origin of this receptor is a boy aged 10-17 years in good health and CMV-seronegative. The CDR3, as DNA: TGTGCCAGTAGTTCAGACAGGGGGATAGGGGCCAATCAGCCCCAGCATTTT. Translation gives CASSSDRGIGANQPQHF.